These T cell receptor beta chains were read from a single sample in a study of cytomegalovirus exposure and HLA in healthy donors. The table came from immunoSEQ multiplex PCR; TCRdb's copy has only in-frame clones and leaves some out. The table lists about 110,000 clones. Specimen: PBMCs. Receptor source: a man aged 18 to 30 in good health and CMV-seronegative. Both conserved end residues are part of each CDR3. The order of the fields is D gene, V gene, J gene, CDR3 protein, CDR3 DNA. D genes are given only for firm matches.

-	TRBV5-6	TRBJ2-4	CASSLGTLNIQYF	TGTGCCAGCAGCCTTGGGACTCTAAACATTCAGTACTTC
TRBD1	TRBV2	TRBJ2-5	CASSPPGQQETQYF	TGTGCCAGCAGTCCACCGGGACAGCAAGAGACCCAGTACTTC
TRBD2	TRBV27	TRBJ2-2	CASRRTSGRNGELFF	TGTGCCAGCAGGAGGACTAGCGGGAGGAACGGGGAGCTGTTTTTT
-	TRBV9	TRBJ1-3	CASSVDDSSGNTIYF	TGTGCCAGCAGCGTAGATGACAGCTCTGGAAACACCATATATTTT
-	TRBV19	TRBJ1-1	CASSKDRSPTSNTEAFF	TGTGCCAGTAGTAAAGACAGGTCCCCTACATCGAACACTGAAGCTTTCTTT
TRBD1	TRBV5-1	TRBJ1-5	CASSPGTANQPQHF	TGCGCCAGCAGCCCTGGGACAGCAAATCAGCCCCAGCATTTT
TRBD2	TRBV13	TRBJ2-3	CASSSDSGRSTDTQYF	TGTGCCAGCAGCTCCGATAGCGGGCGTAGCACAGATACGCAGTATTTT
-	TRBV6-1	TRBJ1-3	CASAGSSGNTIYF	TGTGCCAGCGCCGGGAGCTCTGGAAACACCATATATTTT
-	TRBV29-1	TRBJ1-2	CSVDPPGGTF	TGCAGCGTTGACCCCCCGGGGGGCACCTTC
-	TRBV9	TRBJ2-7	CASSVDHRPDEQYF	TGTGCCAGCAGCGTAGACCACAGACCTGACGAGCAGTACTTC
-	TRBV18	TRBJ2-3	CASSRTSTDTQYF	TGTGCCAGCTCAAGGACTAGCACAGATACGCAGTATTTT
TRBD2	TRBV5-4	TRBJ2-7	CASRMGRESDEQYF	TGTGCCAGCAGGATGGGGCGGGAGTCGGACGAGCAGTACTTC
-	TRBV9	TRBJ2-1	CASSVSGKLDEQFF	TGTGCCAGCAGCGTGTCCGGGAAGCTCGATGAGCAGTTCTTC
-	TRBV10-1	TRBJ2-7	CASSPGGASYEQYF	TGCGCCAGCAGTCCCGGCGGGGCCTCCTACGAGCAGTACTTC
TRBD1	TRBV7-9	TRBJ2-2	CASSLALTRDRRDTGELFF	TGTGCCAGCAGCTTAGCCTTAACCAGGGACAGAAGGGACACCGGGGAGCTGTTTTTT
TRBD1	TRBV7-9	TRBJ2-7	CASRGQGGTYEQYF	TGTGCCAGCAGGGGACAGGGAGGCACCTACGAGCAGTACTTC
-	TRBV6-5	TRBJ1-1	CASSYGRTAFDTEAFF	TGTGCCAGCAGTTACGGGCGGACAGCCTTTGACACTGAAGCTTTCTTT
-	TRBV15	TRBJ2-2	CATSRVGGRTGELFF	TGTGCCACCAGCAGAGTCGGGGGACGAACCGGGGAGCTGTTTTTT
TRBD1	TRBV27	TRBJ1-5	CASSPLQDRRNQPQHF	TGTGCCAGCAGTCCTCTCCAGGACAGGCGCAATCAGCCCCAGCATTTT
TRBD2	TRBV4-2	TRBJ2-1	CASSQGTSGYNEQFF	TGTGCCAGCAGCCAAGGGACTAGCGGCTACAATGAGCAGTTCTTC
-	TRBV6-1	TRBJ2-7	CASSERSYEQYF	TGTGCCAGCAGTGAAAGGAGCTACGAGCAGTACTTC
-	TRBV6-1	TRBJ1-5	CASSPEDSRNQPQHF	TGTGCCAGCTCGCCGGAGGACAGCCGCAATCAGCCCCAGCATTTT
-	TRBV18	TRBJ2-2	CASSPSVNANTGELFF	TGTGCCAGCTCACCATCGGTCAATGCGAACACCGGGGAGCTGTTTTTT
TRBD1	TRBV27	TRBJ2-4	CASSMGQEPNLAKNIQYF	TGTGCCAGCAGTATGGGACAGGAGCCTAACTTAGCCAAAAACATTCAGTACTTC
TRBD1	TRBV5-5	TRBJ2-7	CASSLGTGIYEQYF	TGTGCCAGCAGCTTGGGGACAGGGATTTACGAGCAGTACTTC
-	TRBV4-1	TRBJ1-1	CASSQEGAFRRTEAFF	TGCGCCAGCAGCCAAGAGGGGGCGTTCAGGAGGACTGAAGCTTTCTTT
TRBD2	TRBV5-1	TRBJ2-1	CASSSGLINEQFF	TGCGCCAGCAGCTCGGGACTAATAAATGAGCAGTTCTTC
TRBD2	TRBV5-8	TRBJ2-1	CASSAGTSASSYNEQFF	TGTGCCAGCAGCGCCGGGACTAGCGCGAGCTCCTACAATGAGCAGTTCTTC
-	TRBV6-6	TRBJ1-2	CASSYEAYGYTF	TGTGCCAGCAGTTACGAGGCTTATGGCTACACCTTC
TRBD2	TRBV19	TRBJ2-1	CASRTTGLAGANEQFF	TGTGCCAGTAGAACGACGGGACTAGCGGGAGCAAATGAGCAGTTCTTC
-	TRBV10-1	TRBJ1-5	CASSGTAYSNQPQHF	TGCGCCAGCAGTGGGACAGCCTATAGCAATCAGCCCCAGCATTTT
-	TRBV11-2	TRBJ2-5	CASSLTSRGQYF	TGTGCCAGCAGCTTAACTAGCCGGGGCCAGTACTTC
-	TRBV11-2	TRBJ2-1	CASGNNEQFF	TGTGCCAGCGGCAACAATGAGCAGTTCTTC
TRBD1	TRBV5-1	TRBJ2-5	CASSQRGQGFLETQYF	TGCGCCAGCAGCCAGAGAGGACAGGGATTTTTGGAGACCCAGTACTTC
TRBD1	TRBV7-2	TRBJ2-7	CASSSTPGQVLYEQYF	TGTGCCAGCAGCTCAACTCCGGGACAGGTTCTATACGAGCAGTACTTC
-	TRBV10-1	TRBJ2-2	CASSEFYGTGELFF	TGCGCCAGCAGTGAGTTCTATGGCACCGGGGAGCTGTTTTTT
TRBD1	TRBV19	TRBJ2-3	CASSSQLRGLGDTQYF	TGTGCCAGTAGTTCTCAGCTCAGGGGGCTGGGAGATACGCAGTATTTT